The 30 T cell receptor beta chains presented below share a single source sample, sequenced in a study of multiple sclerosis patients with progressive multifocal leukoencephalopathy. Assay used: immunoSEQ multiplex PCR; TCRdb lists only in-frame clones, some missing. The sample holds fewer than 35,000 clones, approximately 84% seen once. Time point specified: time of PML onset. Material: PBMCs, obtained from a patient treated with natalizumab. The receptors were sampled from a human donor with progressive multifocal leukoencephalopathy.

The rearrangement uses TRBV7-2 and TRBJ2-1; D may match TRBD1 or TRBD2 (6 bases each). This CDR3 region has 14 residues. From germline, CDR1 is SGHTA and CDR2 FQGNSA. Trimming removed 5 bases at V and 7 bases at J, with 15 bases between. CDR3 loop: CASSAGHPGNEQFF. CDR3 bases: TGTGCCAGCAGCGCGGGACATCCAGGAAATGAGCAGTTCTTC.

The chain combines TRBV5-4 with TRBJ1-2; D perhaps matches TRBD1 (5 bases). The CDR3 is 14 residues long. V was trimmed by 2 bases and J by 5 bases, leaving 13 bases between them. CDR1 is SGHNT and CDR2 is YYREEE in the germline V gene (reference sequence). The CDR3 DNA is TGTGCCAGCAGCTTAGGACAAAATCCTTATGGCTACACCTTC. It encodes CASSLGQNPYGYTF. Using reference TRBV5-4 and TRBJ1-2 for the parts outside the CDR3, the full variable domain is ETGVTQSPTHLIKTRGQQVTLRCSSQSGHNTVSWYQQALGQGPQFIFQYYREEENGRGNFPPRFSGLQFPNYSSELNVNALELDDSALYLCASSLGQNPYGYTFGSGTRLTVV.

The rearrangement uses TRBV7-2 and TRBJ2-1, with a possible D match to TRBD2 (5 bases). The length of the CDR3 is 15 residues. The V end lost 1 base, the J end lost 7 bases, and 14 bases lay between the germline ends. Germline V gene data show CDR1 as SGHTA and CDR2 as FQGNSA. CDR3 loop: CASSLGSGMTNEQFF. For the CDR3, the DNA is TGTGCCAGCAGCTTAGGGTCGGGGATGACTAATGAGCAGTTCTTC.

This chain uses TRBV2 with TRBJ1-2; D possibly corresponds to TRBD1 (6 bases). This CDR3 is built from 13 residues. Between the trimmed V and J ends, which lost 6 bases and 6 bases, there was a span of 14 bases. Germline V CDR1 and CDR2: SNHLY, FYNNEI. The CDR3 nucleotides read TGTGCCAGCAGCACACAGGGATGGGATGGCTACACCTTC. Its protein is CASSTQGWDGYTF.

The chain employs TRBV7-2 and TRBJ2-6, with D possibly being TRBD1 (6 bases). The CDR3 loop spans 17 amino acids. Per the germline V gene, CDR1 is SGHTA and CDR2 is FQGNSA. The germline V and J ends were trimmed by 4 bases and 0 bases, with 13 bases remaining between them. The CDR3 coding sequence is TGTGCCAGCAGCTCTCTAGCCAGGGGCTCTGGGGCCAACGTCCTGACTTTC. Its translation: CASSSLARGSGANVLTF.

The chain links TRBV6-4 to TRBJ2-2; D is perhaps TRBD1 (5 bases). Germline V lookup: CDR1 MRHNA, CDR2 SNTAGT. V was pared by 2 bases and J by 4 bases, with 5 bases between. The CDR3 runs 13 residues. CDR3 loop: CASSDRGTGELFF. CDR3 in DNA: TGTGCCAGCAGTGACAGGGGCACCGGGGAGCTGTTTTTT.

The CDR3, as DNA: TGTGCCAGTAGTATGGTGGGGACGCATGGTAGCTCCTACAATGAGCAGTTCTTC. This encodes CASSMVGTHGSSYNEQFF. The rearrangement joins TRBV19 to TRBJ2-1, with D perhaps given as TRBD1 or TRBD2 (5 bases each). CDR1 LNHDA and CDR2 SQIVND come from the germline V gene (reference sequence). This CDR3 is 18 amino acids long. The V and J ends lost 3 bases and 0 bases respectively, with 18 bases between them.

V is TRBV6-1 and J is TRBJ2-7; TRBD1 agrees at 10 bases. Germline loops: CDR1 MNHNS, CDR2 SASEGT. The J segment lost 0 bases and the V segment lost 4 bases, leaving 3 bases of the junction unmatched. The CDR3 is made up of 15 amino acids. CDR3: CASSGGQGCSYEQYF. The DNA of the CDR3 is TGTGCCAGCAGTGGGGGACAGGGGTGCTCCTACGAGCAGTACTTC.

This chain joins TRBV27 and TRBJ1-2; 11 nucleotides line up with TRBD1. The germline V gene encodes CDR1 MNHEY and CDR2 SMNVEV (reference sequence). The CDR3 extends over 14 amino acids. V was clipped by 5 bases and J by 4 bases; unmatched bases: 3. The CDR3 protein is CASSGQGAGYGYTF. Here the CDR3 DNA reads TGTGCCAGCAGTGGACAGGGGGCTGGCTATGGCTACACCTTC.

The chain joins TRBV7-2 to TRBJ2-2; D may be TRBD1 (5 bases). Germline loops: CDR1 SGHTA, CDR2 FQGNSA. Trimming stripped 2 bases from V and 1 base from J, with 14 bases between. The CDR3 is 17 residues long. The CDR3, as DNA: TGTGCCAGCAGCTTATCCAATAGGCAGGGGAACACCGGGGAGCTGTTTTTT. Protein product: CASSLSNRQGNTGELFF.

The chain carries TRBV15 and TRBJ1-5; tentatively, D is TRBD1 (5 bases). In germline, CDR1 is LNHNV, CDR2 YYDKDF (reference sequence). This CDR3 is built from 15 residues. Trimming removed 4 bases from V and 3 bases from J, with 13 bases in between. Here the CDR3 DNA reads TGTGCCACCAGCACGGGTCCAGGGTTCAATCAGCCCCAGCATTTT. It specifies CATSTGPGFNQPQHF. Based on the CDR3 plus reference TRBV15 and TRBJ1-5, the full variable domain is DAMVIQNPRYQVTQFGKPVTLSCSQTLNHNVMYWYQQKSSQAPKLLFHYYDKDFNNEADTPDNFQSRRPNTSFCFLDIRSPGLGDTAMYLCATSTGPGFNQPQHFGDGTRLSIL.

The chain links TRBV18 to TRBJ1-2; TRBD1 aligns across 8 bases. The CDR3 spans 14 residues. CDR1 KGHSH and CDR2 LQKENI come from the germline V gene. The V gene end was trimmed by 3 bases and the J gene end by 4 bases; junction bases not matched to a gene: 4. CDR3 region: CASSPEGQGYGYTF. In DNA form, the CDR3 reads TGTGCCAGCTCACCGGAAGGACAGGGCTATGGCTACACCTTC. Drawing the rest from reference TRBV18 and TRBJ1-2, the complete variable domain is NAGVMQNPRHLVRRRGQEARLRCSPMKGHSHVYWYRQLPEEGLKFMVYLQKENIIDESGMPKERFSAEFPKEGPSILRIQQVVRGDSAAYFCASSPEGQGYGYTFGSGTRLTVV.

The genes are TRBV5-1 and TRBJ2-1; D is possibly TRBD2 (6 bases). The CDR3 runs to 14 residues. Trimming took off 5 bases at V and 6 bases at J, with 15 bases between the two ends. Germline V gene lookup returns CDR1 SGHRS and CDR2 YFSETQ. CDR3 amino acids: CASSKWDGGNEQFF. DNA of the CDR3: TGCGCCAGCAGTAAATGGGACGGGGGCAATGAGCAGTTCTTC.

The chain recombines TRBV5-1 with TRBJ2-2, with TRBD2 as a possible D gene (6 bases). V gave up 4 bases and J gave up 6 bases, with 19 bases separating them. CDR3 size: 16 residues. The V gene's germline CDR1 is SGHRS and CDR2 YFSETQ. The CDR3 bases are TGCGCCAGCAGCATCCCGGGACTCGGAGGGGCCGGGGAGCTGTTTTTT. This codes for CASSIPGLGGAGELFF.

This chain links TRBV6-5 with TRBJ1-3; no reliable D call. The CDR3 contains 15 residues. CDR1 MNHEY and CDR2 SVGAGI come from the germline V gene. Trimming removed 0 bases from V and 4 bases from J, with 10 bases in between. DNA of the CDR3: TGTGCCAGCAGTTACTCGAGGGATCCCGGAAACACCATATATTTT. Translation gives CASSYSRDPGNTIYF.

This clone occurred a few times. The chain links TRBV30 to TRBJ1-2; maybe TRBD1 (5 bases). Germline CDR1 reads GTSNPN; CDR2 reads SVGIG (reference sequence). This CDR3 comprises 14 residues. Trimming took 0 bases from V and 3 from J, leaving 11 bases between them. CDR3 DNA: TGTGCCTGGAGTGTAATGGGGGGATACTATGGCTACACCTTC. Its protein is CAWSVMGGYYGYTF.

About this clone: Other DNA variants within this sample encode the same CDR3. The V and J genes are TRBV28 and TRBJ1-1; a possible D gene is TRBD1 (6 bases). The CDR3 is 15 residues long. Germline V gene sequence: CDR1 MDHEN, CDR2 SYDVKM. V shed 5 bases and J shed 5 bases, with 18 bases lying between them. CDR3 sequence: CASSPIGQRWTEAFF. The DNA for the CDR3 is TGTGCCAGCAGTCCCATAGGACAGAGGTGGACTGAAGCTTTCTTT.

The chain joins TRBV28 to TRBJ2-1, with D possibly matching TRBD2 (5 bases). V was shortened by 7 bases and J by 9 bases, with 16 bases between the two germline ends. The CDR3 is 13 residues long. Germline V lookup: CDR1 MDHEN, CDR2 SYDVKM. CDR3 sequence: CASTQHIRGEQFF. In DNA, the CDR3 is TGTGCCAGCACCCAACACATCCGGGGTGAGCAGTTCTTC.

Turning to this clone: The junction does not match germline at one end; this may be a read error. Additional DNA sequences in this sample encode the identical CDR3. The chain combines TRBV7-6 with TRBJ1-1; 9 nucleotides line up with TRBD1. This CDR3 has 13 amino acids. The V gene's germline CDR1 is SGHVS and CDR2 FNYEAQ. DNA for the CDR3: TGTGCCAGCAGCTTTTCACGACAGGGGGAAGCTTTCTTC. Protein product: CASSFSRQGEAFF.

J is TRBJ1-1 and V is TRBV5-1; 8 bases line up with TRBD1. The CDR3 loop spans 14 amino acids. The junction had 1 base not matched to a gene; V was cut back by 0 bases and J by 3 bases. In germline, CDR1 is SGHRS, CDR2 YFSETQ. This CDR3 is CASSLGRGHTEAFF. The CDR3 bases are TGCGCCAGCAGCTTGGGCAGGGGGCACACTGAAGCTTTCTTT.

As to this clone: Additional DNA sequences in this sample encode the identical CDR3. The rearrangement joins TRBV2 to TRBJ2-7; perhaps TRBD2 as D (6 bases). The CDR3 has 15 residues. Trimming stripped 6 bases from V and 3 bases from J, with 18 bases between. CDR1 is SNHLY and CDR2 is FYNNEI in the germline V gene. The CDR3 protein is CASRARVGGLYEQYF. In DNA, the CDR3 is TGTGCCAGCAGGGCCCGGGTGGGGGGTCTCTACGAGCAGTACTTC.

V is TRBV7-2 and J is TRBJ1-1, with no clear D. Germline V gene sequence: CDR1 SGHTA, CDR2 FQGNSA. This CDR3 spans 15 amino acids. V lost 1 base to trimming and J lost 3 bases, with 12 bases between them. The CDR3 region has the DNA TGTGCCAGCAGCTTAGGACTTCCTGGGGACACTGAAGCTTTCTTT. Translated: CASSLGLPGDTEAFF. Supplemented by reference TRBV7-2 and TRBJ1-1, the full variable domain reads GAGVSQSPSNKVTEKGKDVELRCDPISGHTALYWYRQSLGQGLEFLIYFQGNSAPDKSGLPSDRFSAERTGGSVSTLTIQRTQQEDSAVYLCASSLGLPGDTEAFFGQGTRLTVV.

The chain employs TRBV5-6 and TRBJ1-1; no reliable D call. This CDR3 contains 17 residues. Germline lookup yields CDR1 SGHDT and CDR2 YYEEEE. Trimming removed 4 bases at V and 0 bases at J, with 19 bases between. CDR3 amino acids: CASSRLWTLTMNTEAFF. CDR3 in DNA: TGTGCCAGCAGCCGCCTTTGGACCTTAACCATGAACACTGAAGCTTTCTTT. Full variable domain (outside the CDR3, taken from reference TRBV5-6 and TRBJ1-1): DAGVTQSPTHLIKTRGQQVTLRCSPKSGHDTVSWYQQALGQGPQFIFQYYEEEERQRGNFPDRFSGHQFPNYSSELNVNALLLGDSALYLCASSRLWTLTMNTEAFFGQGTRLTVV.

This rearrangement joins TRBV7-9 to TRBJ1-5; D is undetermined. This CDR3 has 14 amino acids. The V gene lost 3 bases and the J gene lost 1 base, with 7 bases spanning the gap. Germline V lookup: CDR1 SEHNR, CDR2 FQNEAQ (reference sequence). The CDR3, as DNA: TGTGCCAGCAGCTTTTCTGGAAGCAATCAGCCCCAGCATTTT. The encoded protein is CASSFSGSNQPQHF.

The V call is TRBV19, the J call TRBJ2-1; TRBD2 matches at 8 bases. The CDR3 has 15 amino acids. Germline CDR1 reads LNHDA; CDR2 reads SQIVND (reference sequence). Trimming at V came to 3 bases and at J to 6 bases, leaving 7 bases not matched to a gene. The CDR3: CASSMGLVWINEQFF. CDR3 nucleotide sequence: TGTGCCAGTAGTATGGGACTAGTCTGGATCAATGAGCAGTTCTTC.

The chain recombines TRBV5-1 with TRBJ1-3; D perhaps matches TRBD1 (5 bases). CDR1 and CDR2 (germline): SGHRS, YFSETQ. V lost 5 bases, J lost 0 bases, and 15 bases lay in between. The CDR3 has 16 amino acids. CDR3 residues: CASRPDSPTSGNTIYF. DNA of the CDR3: TGCGCCAGCAGGCCCGACAGCCCCACCTCTGGAAACACCATATATTTT.

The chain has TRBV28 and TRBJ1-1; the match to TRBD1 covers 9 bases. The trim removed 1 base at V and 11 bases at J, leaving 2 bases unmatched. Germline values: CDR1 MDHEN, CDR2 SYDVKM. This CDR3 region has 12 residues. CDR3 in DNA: TGTGCCAGCAGTTTATTACAGGGGGCTGCTTTCTTT. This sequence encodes CASSLLQGAAFF. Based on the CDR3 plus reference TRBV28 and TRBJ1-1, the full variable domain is DVKVTQSSRYLVKRTGEKVFLECVQDMDHENMFWYRQDPGLGLRLIYFSYDVKMKEKGDIPEGYSVSREKKERFSLILESASTNQTSMYLCASSLLQGAAFFGQGTRLTVV.

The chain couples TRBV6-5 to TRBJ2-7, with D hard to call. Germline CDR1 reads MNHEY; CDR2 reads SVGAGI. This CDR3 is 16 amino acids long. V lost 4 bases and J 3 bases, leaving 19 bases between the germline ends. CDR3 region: CASSSSHLRTGYEQYF. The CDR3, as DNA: TGTGCCAGCAGTTCTTCCCACCTCAGGACGGGCTACGAGCAGTACTTC.

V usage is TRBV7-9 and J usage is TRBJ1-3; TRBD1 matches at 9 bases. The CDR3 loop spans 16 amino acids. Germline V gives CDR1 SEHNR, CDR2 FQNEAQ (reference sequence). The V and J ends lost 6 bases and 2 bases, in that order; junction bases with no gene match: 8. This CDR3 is CASSHAGTGPGNTIYF. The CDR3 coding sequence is TGTGCCAGCAGTCACGCCGGGACAGGGCCTGGAAACACCATATATTTT.

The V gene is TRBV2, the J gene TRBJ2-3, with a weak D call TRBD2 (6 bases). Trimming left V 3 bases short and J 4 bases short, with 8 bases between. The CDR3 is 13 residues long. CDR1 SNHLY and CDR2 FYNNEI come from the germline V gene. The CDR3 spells CASSDGGSDTQYF. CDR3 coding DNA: TGTGCCAGCAGTGATGGAGGGTCAGATACGCAGTATTTT.